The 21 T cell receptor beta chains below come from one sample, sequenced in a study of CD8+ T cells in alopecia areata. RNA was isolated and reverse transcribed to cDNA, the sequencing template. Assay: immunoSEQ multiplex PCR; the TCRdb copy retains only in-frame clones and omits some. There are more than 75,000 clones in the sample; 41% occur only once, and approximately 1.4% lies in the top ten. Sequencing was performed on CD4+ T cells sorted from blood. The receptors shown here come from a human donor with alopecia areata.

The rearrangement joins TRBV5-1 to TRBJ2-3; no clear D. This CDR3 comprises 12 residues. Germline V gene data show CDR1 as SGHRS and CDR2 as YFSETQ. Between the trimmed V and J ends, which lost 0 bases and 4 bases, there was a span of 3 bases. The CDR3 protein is CASSLAPDTQYF. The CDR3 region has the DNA TGCGCCAGCAGCTTGGCCCCAGATACGCAGTATTTT.

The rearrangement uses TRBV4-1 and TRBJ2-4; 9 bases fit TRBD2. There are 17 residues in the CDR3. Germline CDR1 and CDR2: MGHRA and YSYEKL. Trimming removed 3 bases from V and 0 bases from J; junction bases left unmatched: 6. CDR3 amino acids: CASSHPTSGRAKNIQYF. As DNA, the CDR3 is TGCGCCAGCAGCCACCCGACTAGCGGACGAGCCAAAAACATTCAGTACTTC.

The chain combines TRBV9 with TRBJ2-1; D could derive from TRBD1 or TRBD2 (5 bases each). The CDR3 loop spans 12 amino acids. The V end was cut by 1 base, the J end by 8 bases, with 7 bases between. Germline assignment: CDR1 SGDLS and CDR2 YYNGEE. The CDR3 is CASSVQGHEQFF. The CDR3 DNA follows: TGTGCCAGCAGCGTACAGGGACATGAGCAGTTCTTC.

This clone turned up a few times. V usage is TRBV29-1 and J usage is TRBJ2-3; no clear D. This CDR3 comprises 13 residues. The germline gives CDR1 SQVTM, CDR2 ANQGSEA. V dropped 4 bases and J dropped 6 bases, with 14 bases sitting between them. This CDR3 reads CSVVSRIQDTQYF. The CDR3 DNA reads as TGCAGCGTTGTCTCCCGAATCCAGGATACGCAGTATTTT.

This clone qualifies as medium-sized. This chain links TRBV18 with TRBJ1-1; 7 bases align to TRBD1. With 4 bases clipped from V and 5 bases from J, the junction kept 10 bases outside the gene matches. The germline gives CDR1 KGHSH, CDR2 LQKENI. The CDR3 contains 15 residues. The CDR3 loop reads CASSLTGAAGTEAFF. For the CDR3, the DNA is TGTGCCAGCTCACTAACAGGGGCCGCAGGGACTGAAGCTTTCTTT.

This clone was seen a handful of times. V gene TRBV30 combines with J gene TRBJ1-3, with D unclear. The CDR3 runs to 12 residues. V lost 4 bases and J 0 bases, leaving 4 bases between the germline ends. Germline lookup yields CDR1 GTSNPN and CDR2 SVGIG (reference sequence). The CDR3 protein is CAWTSSGNTIYF. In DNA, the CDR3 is TGTGCCTGGACCTCCTCTGGAAACACCATATATTTT.

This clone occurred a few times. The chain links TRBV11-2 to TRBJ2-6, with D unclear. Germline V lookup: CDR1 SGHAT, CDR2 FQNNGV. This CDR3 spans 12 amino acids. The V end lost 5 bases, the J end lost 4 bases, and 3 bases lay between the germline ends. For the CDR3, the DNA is TGTGCCAGCAGCCCCGGGGCCAACGTCCTGACTTTC. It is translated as CASSPGANVLTF.

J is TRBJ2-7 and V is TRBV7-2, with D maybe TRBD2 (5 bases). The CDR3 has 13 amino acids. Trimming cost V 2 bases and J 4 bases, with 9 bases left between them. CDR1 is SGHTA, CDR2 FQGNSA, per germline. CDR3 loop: CASSLTGIYEQYF. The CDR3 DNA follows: TGTGCCAGCAGCTTAACGGGAATTTACGAGCAGTACTTC.

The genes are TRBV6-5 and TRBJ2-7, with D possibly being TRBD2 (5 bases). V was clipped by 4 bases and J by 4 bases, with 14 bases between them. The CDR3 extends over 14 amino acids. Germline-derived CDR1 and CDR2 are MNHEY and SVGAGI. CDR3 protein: CASSSQTRRYEQYF. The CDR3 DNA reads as TGTGCCAGCAGTTCCCAAACTAGACGGTACGAGCAGTACTTC.

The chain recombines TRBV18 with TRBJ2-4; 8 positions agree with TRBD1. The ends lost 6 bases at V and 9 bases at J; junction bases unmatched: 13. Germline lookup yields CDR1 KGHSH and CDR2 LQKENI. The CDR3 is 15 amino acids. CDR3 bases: TGTGCCAGCTCTCAAAGTACCGACAGGGGTGGCATTCAGTACTTC. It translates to CASSQSTDRGGIQYF.

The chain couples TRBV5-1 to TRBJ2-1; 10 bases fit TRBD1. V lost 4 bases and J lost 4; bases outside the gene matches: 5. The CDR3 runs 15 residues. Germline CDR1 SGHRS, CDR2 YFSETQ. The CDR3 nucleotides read TGCGCCAGCAGCGAGACAGGGGGCTATTACAATGAGCAGTTCTTC. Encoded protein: CASSETGGYYNEQFF.

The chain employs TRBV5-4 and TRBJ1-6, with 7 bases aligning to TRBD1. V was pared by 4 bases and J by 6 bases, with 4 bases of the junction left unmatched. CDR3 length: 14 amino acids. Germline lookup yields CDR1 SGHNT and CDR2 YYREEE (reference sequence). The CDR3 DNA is TGTGCCAGCAGCCTGGGACAGAGTAATTCACCCCTCCACTTT. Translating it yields CASSLGQSNSPLHF.

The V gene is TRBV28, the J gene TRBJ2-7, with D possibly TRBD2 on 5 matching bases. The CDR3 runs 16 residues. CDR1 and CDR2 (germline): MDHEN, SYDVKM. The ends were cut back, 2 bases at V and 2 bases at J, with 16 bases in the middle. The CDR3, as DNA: TGTGCCAGCAGTTTAATGGGTGGAGGCCTAACCTACGAGCAGTACTTC. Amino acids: CASSLMGGGLTYEQYF. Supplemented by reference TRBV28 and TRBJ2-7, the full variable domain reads DVKVTQSSRYLVKRTGEKVFLECVQDMDHENMFWYRQDPGLGLRLIYFSYDVKMKEKGDIPEGYSVSREKKERFSLILESASTNQTSMYLCASSLMGGGLTYEQYFGPGTRLTVT.

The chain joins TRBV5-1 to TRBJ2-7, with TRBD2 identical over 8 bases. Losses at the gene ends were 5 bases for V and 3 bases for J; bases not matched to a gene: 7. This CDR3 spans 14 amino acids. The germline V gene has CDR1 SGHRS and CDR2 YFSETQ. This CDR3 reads CASSSGVARYEQYF. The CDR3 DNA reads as TGCGCCAGCAGTAGCGGGGTAGCGCGCTACGAGCAGTACTTC. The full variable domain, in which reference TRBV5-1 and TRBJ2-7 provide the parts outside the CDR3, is KAGVTQTPRYLIKTRGQQVTLSCSPISGHRSVSWYQQTPGQGLQFLFEYFSETQRNKGNFPGRFSGRQFSNSRSEMNVSTLELGDSALYLCASSSGVARYEQYFGPGTRLTVT.

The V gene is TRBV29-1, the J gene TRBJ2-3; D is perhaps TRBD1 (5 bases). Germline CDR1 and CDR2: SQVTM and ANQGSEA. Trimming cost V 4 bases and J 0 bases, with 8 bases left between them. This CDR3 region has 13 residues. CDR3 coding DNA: TGCAGCGTTGTATCAGGGAGCACAGATACGCAGTATTTT. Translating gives CSVVSGSTDTQYF.

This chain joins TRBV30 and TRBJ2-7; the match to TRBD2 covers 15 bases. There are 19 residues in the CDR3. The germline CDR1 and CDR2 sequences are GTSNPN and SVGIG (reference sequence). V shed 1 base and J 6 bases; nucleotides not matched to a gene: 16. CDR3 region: CAWSATRTSGRDGGSEQYF. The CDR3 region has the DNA TGTGCCTGGAGTGCTACACGGACTAGCGGGAGGGACGGAGGGAGCGAGCAGTACTTC.

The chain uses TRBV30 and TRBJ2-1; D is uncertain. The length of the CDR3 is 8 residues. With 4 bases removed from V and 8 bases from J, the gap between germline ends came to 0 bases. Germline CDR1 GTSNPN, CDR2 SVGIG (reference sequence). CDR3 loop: CAWNEQFF. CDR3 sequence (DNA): TGTGCCTGGAATGAGCAGTTCTTC.

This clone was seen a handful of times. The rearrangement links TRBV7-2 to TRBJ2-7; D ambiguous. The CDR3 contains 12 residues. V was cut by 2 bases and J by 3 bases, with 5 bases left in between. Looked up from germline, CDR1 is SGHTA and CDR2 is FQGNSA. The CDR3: CASSLLYYEQYF. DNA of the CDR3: TGTGCCAGCAGCTTACTATACTACGAGCAGTACTTC.

The CDR3 nucleotides read TGCAGCGTTGATTTACAGAACACCGGGGAGCTGTTTTTT. It specifies CSVDLQNTGELFF. The chain joins TRBV29-1 to TRBJ2-2; the D is unclear. Germline CDR1 SQVTM, CDR2 ANQGSEA. CDR3 length: 13 amino acids. The V end lost 3 bases, the J end lost 1 base, and 6 bases lay between the germline ends.

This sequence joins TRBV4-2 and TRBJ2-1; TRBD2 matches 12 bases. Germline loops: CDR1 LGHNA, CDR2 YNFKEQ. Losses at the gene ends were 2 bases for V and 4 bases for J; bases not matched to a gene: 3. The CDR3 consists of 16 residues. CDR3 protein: CASSQRLAGGYNEQFF. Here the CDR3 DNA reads TGTGCCAGCAGCCAACGTCTAGCGGGAGGGTACAATGAGCAGTTCTTC.

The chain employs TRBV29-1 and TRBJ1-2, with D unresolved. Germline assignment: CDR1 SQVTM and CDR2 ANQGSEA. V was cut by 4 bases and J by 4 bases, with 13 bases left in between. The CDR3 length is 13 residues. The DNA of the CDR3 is TGCAGCGTTGCAACAAGCGGCGGCTATGGCTACACCTTC. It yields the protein CSVATSGGYGYTF.